What follows is one T cell receptor beta chain and its context. Its target is unknown. The CDR3 totals 11 residues. V was clipped by 8 bases and J by 2 bases, with 6 bases between them. The germline CDR1 and CDR2 sequences are LGHDT and YNNKEL (reference sequence). Constant-segment-primed 5'RACE gave TCR alpha and TCR beta cDNA libraries with sample barcodes and UMIs. TCRdb passed the 5' RACE reads through MiXCR, listing each CDR3 protein once. The sample has some 300,000 distinct CDR3 sequences, less than 20% seen once. The data were obtained in a study of T-cell memory formation after mild COVID-19. Study results and limitations: The authors did not confirm SARS-CoV-2 specificity of second-wave clones peaking day 37. Day 15 to 85 contractors were CD4/CD8 balanced; later expanders leaned CD4+. Clones which contracted sat mainly in CM and EM if CD4+, and in EMRA if CD8+.

The chain links TRBV3-1 to TRBJ1-2, with a tentative D call TRBD1 (6 bases). This TCR came from a man between 18 and 29 years old who had mild COVID-19 (a few samples of this study predate the infection). Cell type and time point are not known. The specimen sequenced was PBMCs or a T cell subset sorted from them (not recorded which). The CDR3 protein is CASGTNYGYTF. CDR3 sequence (DNA): TGTGCCAGCGGGACAAACTATGGCTACACCTTC.